This entry describes one T cell receptor (beta chain). Its antigen has not been determined. A read error may be the cause here, since a much bigger clone is one base away. Libraries were prepared through RT-PCR. Sequencing was performed on an Illumina HiSeq 2500. TCRdb trimmed public reads at Q25 via fastp, called clones via MiXCR and kept in-frame beta chains. A single entry per CDR3 protein holds the most common genes and DNA from its merged rows. This sample is represented by more than 700,000 distinct CDR3 sequences; 21% of them were singletons. Jointly, the top ten make up approximately 10% of the sample. The source of the sample is a study of response to subunit inactivated influenza vaccine (dated 2018 in TCRdb). Regarding the research as a whole: To follow how T cells responded to a trivalent subunit inactivated influenza vaccine, the researchers relied on deep quantitative profiling of the T cell receptor repertoire. What the research found in general, with its limitations: According to the authors, only a limited number of new T cells may be recruited by each seasonal influenza vaccination.

The CDR3 holds 14 amino acids from the cysteine to the phenylalanine. Only CDR3 DNA is held: 42 bases, read in frame from base 1. CDR1 SEHNR and CDR2 FQNEAQ were looked up in the germline V gene (reference sequence). The specimen comprised PBMCs from blood, sampled roughly 5 days after vaccination. The chain is assembled from TRBV7-9 and TRBJ2-3, with TRBD2 identical over 7 junction bases. The sequence derives from a man aged 50-60 years who received an inactivated influenza vaccine. Donor details come from another sample of the same person, matched by shared clones. The sequenced DNA is TGTGCCAGGAGCTTTGGGACTAACACAGATACGCAGTATTTT. This gives the protein CARSFGTNTDTQYF.